This TCR beta chain was identified during a study of T cells in Graves' hyperthyroidism and ophthalmopathy. Study overall: Blood was drawn when the patient was first diagnosed and still untreated.

This clonotype was detected ten times or more. The CDR3 has 15 amino acids. Trimming took 6 bases from V and 2 from J, leaving 14 bases between them. RNA transcripts provided the source from which TCR beta CDR3 regions were amplified. First-round RT-PCR with HTBI primers amplified the TCR CDR3 region. TCRdb processed the multiplex PCR reads anew with MiXCR; each CDR3 protein has one entry. The table includes hundreds of thousands of distinct CDR3 sequences, around 14% detected once. The specimen sequenced was blood. The gene calls are TRBV12-3 or TRBV12-4 and TRBJ1-5, with no clear D. The sequence derives from a young woman with Graves' hyperthyroidism. The CDR3 DNA is TGTGCCAGCAGCCCTCAAACGGGTGGCAATCAGCCCCAGCATTTT. As protein: CASSPQTGGNQPQHF.